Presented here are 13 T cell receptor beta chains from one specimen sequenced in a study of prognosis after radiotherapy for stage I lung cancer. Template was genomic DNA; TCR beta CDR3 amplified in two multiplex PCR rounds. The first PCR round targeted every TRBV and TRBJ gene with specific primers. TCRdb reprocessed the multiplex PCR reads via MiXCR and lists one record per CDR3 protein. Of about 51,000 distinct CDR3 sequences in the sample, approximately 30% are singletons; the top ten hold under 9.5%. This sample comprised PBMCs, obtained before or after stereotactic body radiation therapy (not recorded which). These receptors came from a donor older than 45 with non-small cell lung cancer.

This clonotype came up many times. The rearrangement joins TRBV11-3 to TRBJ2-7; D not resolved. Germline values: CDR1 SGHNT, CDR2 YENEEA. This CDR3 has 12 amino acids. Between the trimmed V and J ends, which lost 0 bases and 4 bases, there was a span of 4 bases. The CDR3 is CASSLDRYEQYF. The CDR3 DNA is TGTGCCAGCAGCTTAGATCGGTACGAGCAGTACTTC.

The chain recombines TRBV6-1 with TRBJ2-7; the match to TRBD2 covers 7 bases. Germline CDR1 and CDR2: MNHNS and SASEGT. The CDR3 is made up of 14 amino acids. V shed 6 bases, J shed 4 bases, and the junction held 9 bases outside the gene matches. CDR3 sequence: CASRPSGPAYEQYF. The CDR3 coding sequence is TGTGCCAGCAGGCCTAGCGGTCCTGCTTACGAGCAGTACTTC.

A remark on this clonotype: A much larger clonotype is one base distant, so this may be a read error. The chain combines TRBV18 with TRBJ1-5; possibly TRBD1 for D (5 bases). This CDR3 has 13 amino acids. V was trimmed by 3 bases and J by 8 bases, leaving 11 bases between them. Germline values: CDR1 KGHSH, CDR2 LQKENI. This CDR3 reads CASSPGGTEPQHF. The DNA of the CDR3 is TGTGCCAGCTCACCCGGGGGGACCGAGCCCCAGCATTTT.

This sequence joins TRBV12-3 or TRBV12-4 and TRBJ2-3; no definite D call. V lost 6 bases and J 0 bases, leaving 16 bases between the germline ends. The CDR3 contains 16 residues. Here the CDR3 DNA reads TGTGCCAGCAGCCTGTGTGTGTCCTCTAGCACAGATACGCAGTATTTT. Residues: CASSLCVSSSTDTQYF.

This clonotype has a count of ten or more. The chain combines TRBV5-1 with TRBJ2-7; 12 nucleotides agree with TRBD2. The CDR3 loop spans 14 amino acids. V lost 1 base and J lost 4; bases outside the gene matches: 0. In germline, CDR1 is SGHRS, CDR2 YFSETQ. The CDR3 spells CASSLTSGGYEQYF. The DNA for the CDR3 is TGCGCCAGCAGCTTGACTAGCGGGGGGTACGAGCAGTACTTC.

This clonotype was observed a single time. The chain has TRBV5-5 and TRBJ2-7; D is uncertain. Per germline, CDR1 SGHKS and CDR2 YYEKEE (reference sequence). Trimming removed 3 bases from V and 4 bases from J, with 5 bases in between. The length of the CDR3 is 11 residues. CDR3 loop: CASSSDYEQYF. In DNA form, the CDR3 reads TGTGCCAGCAGCTCGGATTACGAGCAGTACTTC.

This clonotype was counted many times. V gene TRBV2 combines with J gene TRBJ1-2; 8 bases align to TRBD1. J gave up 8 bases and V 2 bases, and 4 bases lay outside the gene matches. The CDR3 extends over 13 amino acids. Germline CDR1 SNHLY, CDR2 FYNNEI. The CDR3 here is CASSEQGQDGYTF. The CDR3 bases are TGTGCCAGCAGTGAACAGGGACAGGACGGCTACACCTTC. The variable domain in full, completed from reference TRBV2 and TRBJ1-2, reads EPEVTQTPSHQVTQMGQEVILRCVPISNHLYFYWYRQILGQKVEFLVSFYNNEISEKSEIFDDQFSVERPDGSNFTLKIRSTKLEDSAMYFCASSEQGQDGYTFGSGTRLTVV.

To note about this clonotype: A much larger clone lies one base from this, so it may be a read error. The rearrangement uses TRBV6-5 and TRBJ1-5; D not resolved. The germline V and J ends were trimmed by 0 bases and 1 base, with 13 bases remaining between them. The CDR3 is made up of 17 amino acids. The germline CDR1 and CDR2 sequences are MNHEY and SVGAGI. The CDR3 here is CASSYSQRQRSNQPQHF. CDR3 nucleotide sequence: TGTGCCAGCAGTTACTCGCAGCGACAAAGGAGCAATCAGCCCCAGCATTTT.

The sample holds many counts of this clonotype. The CDR3 loop is CASSQERGYGYEQYF. Here the CDR3 DNA reads TGTGCCAGCAGCCAAGAGCGGGGGTACGGCTACGAGCAGTACTTC. V and J are TRBV4-2 and TRBJ2-7, with 7 bases aligning to TRBD2. The CDR3 extends over 15 amino acids. V lost 0 bases to trimming and J lost 3 bases; unmatched junction nucleotides: 5. Germline V gene lookup returns CDR1 LGHNA and CDR2 YNFKEQ.

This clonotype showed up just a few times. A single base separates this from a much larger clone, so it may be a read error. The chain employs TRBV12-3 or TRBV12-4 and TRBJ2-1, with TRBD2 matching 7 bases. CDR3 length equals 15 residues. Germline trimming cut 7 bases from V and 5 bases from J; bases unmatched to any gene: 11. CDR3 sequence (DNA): TGTGCCAGCACCCTCGTACTAGCGAGCGACAATGAGCAGTTCTTC. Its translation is CASTLVLASDNEQFF.

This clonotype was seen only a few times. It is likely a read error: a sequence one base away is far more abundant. As DNA, the CDR3 is TGTGCCAGCAGTTCACGGGAGCGCGGGTACCTCCACTTT. Translating gives CASSSRERGYLHF. The gene calls are TRBV6-5 and TRBJ1-6; D is uncertain. CDR1 and CDR2 from the germline V gene are MNHEY and SVGAGI. The CDR3 is 13 amino acids. Trimming left V 4 bases short and J 15 bases short, with 16 bases between.

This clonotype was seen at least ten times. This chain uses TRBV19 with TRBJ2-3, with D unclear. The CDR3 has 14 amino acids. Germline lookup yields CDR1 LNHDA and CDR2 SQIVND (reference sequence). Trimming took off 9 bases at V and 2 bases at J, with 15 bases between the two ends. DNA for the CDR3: TGTGCCAGCAAGGTACGGGCCAACACAGATACGCAGTATTTT. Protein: CASKVRANTDTQYF.

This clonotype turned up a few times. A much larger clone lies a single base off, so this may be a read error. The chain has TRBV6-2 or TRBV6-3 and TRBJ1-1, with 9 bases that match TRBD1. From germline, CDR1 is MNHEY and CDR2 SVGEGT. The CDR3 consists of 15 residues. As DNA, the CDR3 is TGTGCCAGCACCCTACAGGGGGCGGGAGGCACTGAATCTTTCTTT. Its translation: CASTLQGAGGTESFF.